This entry lists 13 T cell receptor beta chains sequenced from one sample in a study of vaccination effects on CD4 cells after COVID-19. The antigens these receptors bind are not known. Viral peptide pool expansion of antigen-specific CD4+ T cells preceded sequencing in the ViraFEST assay. Scientists isolated CD4+ T cells after an approximately 10-day culture period ended. Participants received two doses of either the BNT162b2 or mRNA-1273 vaccine. Clones were sequenced by immunoSEQ multiplex PCR, and TCRdb holds only the in-frame ones, with some missing. The table has approximately 30,000 clones, about 83% seen once; the top ten hold about 1.5%. Sequencing was performed on CD4+ T cells from PBMCs cultured with HCoV-NL63 spike peptides, taken after COVID-19 vaccination. The source is a human donor who received a COVID-19 vaccine. Some clones in this sample may be carry-over from other donors' samples.

The chain joins TRBV21-1 to TRBJ2-7; TRBD2, the table's D call, was not compared with the DNA. TRBV21-1 is shown as a pseudogene. The CDR3 has 12 residues. The CDR3 region is CASSKGGGRQYV. The DNA of the CDR3 is TGTGCCAGCAGCAAAGGGGGAGGACGCCAGTACGTC.

This chain joins TRBV6-5 and TRBJ1-6; 10 nucleotides align to TRBD1. Germline CDR1 MNHEY, CDR2 SVGAGI. V shed 2 bases and J 5 bases; nucleotides not matched to a gene: 3. This CDR3 is built from 16 residues. This CDR3 is CASSYLGQGNNSPLHF. The CDR3 region has the DNA TGTGCCAGCAGTTACCTGGGACAGGGGAATAATTCACCCCTCCACTTT.

V gene TRBV3-1 (or the pseudogene TRBV3-2) combines with J gene TRBJ2-3; D is undetermined. Germline V gene data show CDR1 as LGHDT and CDR2 as YNNKEL (reference sequence). With 3 bases removed from V and 5 bases from J, the gap between germline ends came to 3 bases. This CDR3 region has 11 residues. This CDR3 is CASSHRDTQYF. Written as DNA, the CDR3 is TGTGCCAGCAGCCATAGAGATACGCAGTATTTT.

The rearrangement joins TRBV9 to TRBJ2-5; D gene unclear. The CDR3 is 13 amino acids. Per germline, CDR1 SGDLS and CDR2 YYNGEE. V was clipped by 4 bases and J by 1 base, with 8 bases between them. The CDR3 nucleotides are TGTGCCAGCAGCCCGACAAGCCAAGAGACCCAGTACTTC. It translates to CASSPTSQETQYF.

This clone was detected a few times. The chain combines TRBV19 with TRBJ2-2; 7 bases fit TRBD2. V lost 2 bases and J lost 5; bases outside the gene matches: 5. The CDR3 sequence is 15 residues long. Germline V lookup: CDR1 LNHDA, CDR2 SQIVND (reference sequence). The CDR3 nucleotides read TGTGCCAGTAGTATACGCGGGGGTGGGACCGGGGAGCTGTTTTTT. Translating it yields CASSIRGGGTGELFF.

The chain carries TRBV7-9 and TRBJ1-1; D gene ambiguous. Germline CDR1 reads SEHNR; CDR2 reads FQNEAQ (reference sequence). Trimming cost V 2 bases and J 1 base, with 8 bases left between them. The CDR3 extends over 14 amino acids. This CDR3 is CASSLKGTNTEAFF. In nucleotides, the CDR3 is TGTGCCAGCAGCTTAAAGGGTACGAACACTGAAGCTTTCTTT.

V usage is TRBV18 and J usage is TRBJ1-3; no firm D call. V shed 3 bases and J shed 0 bases, with 9 bases lying between them. Looked up from germline, CDR1 is KGHSH and CDR2 is LQKENI. The CDR3 spans 15 residues. The CDR3 sequence: CASSPDFTSGNTIYF. In DNA, the CDR3 is TGTGCCAGCTCACCGGACTTCACCTCTGGAAACACCATATATTTT.

This clone was detected once. The chain combines TRBV18 with TRBJ2-5, with D perhaps TRBD2 (6 bases). Germline V gene sequence: CDR1 KGHSH, CDR2 LQKENI. This CDR3 is built from 15 residues. V dropped 3 bases and J dropped 2 bases, with 13 bases sitting between them. CDR3 loop: CASSPKGLRQETQYF. The CDR3 bases are TGTGCCAGCTCACCCAAGGGACTTCGACAAGAGACCCAGTACTTC.

V usage is TRBV7-3 and J usage is TRBJ1-1; tentative D call: TRBD1 (6 bases). This CDR3 contains 14 residues. Trimming stripped 8 bases from V and 6 bases from J, with 19 bases between. Germline loops: CDR1 SGHTA, CDR2 FQGTGA. In DNA, the CDR3 is TGTGCCAGCTCCCCTGGGGGCCGGGCTGCTGAAGCTTTCTTT. Translated: CASSPGGRAAEAFF. Full variable domain (outside the CDR3, taken from reference TRBV7-3 and TRBJ1-1): GAGVSQTPSNKVTEKGKYVELRCDPISGHTALYWYRQSLGQGPEFLIYFQGTGAADDSGLPNDRFFAVRPEGSVSTLKIQRTERGDSAVYLCASSPGGRAAEAFFGQGTRLTVV.

The table lists this clone with a few counts. The chain carries TRBV6-6 and TRBJ2-7, with D maybe TRBD2 (6 bases). The germline V and J ends were trimmed by 5 bases and 7 bases, with 12 bases remaining between them. This CDR3 has 12 amino acids. Germline CDR1 reads MNHNY; CDR2 reads SVGAGI (reference sequence). CDR3 region: CASSQVGREQYV. CDR3 nucleotide sequence: TGTGCCAGCAGTCAGGTAGGGAGGGAGCAGTACGTC.

In its sample, this clone was seen once. The chain carries TRBV7-2 and TRBJ1-5; tentatively, D is TRBD1 (6 bases). CDR1 is SGHTA, CDR2 FQGNSA, per germline. Trimming stripped 5 bases from V and 1 base from J, with 12 bases between. This CDR3 comprises 15 residues. The CDR3 nucleotides read TGTGCCAGCAGCGCACAGGGTCACAGCAATCAGCCCCAGCATTTT. Its translation is CASSAQGHSNQPQHF. The full variable domain, rest sourced from reference TRBV7-2 and TRBJ1-5, is GAGVSQSPSNKVTEKGKDVELRCDPISGHTALYWYRQSLGQGLEFLIYFQGNSAPDKSGLPSDRFSAERTGGSVSTLTIQRTQQEDSAVYLCASSAQGHSNQPQHFGDGTRLSIL.

The gene calls are TRBV6-2 or TRBV6-3 and TRBJ1-5; D not certain. CDR1 is MNHEY and CDR2 is SVGEGT in the germline V gene. The CDR3 extends over 14 amino acids. Trimming left V 6 bases short and J 11 bases short, with 20 bases between. The CDR3 DNA is TGTGCCAGCAGCTGGGGTAGCCCCCTTAAGGCCCAGCATTTT. Translation: CASSWGSPLKAQHF.

The chain carries TRBV28 and TRBJ2-7; 9 bases agree with TRBD1. V gave up 7 bases and J gave up 0 bases; unmatched junction bases: 22. The CDR3 contains 20 residues. Germline values: CDR1 MDHEN, CDR2 SYDVKM. The CDR3 coding sequence is TGTGCCAGCACCTCGGAGGTCCGGGACAGGGTACTCGACCGCTCCTACGAGCAGTACGTC. It translates to CASTSEVRDRVLDRSYEQYV.